This TCR beta chain was profiled in a study of blood T cell repertoires in COVID-19. Study context: Samples taken during acute and convalescent COVID-19 were collected in the United States, Italy and Spain. The analysed material was cDNA or gDNA that came from T cells, B-cell-depleted T cells, or PBMCs.

Source study methods: For nucleated cells, counts were estimated from reference gene primer amplification. Repertoires were generated with immunoSEQ multiplex PCR, while TCRdb's copy carries only in-frame clones and drops some. V and J calls and clone size are those listed in that table; D and trimming were worked out from the DNA. The data show tens of thousands of clones, with about 81% seen just once and about 4.3% held by the top ten. Per the germline V gene, CDR1 is SGHKS and CDR2 is YYEKEE (reference sequence). Trimming stripped 0 bases from V and 0 bases from J, with 10 bases between. The CDR3 is made up of 16 amino acids.

The chain joins TRBV5-5 to TRBJ1-3; D possibly corresponds to TRBD1 (6 bases). Sequencing was performed on peripheral blood. The TCR comes from a man aged 45-65 years with active COVID-19. CDR3 DNA sequence: TGTGCCAGCAGCTTGGTGGCAGGGGACTCTGGAAACACCATATATTTT. Amino acids: CASSLVAGDSGNTIYF.